These 28 T cell receptor beta chains share one sample of origin, sequenced in a study of beta chain features in type 1 diabetes. The authors reverse transcribed all of the isolated RNA, so sequencing captured expressed TCRB transcripts. Sequencing was performed with immunoSEQ multiplex PCR; in TCRdb, only in-frame clones are kept and a portion is missing. The sample records 970,000 or so clones, 17% being singletons. The source material was naive CD4+ T cells from blood. The receptor set was obtained from a young woman in good health.

This clone was seen a handful of times. The chain uses TRBV14 and TRBJ2-2, with D possibly TRBD2 on 7 matching bases. CDR1 is SGHDN, CDR2 FVKESK, per germline. This CDR3 spans 17 amino acids. Trimming cost V 0 bases and J 4 bases, with 15 bases left between them. CDR3 residues: CASSQDFRGGLTGELFF. In DNA form, the CDR3 reads TGTGCCAGCAGCCAAGATTTTAGGGGGGGCCTCACCGGGGAGCTGTTTTTT.

This clone came up a few times. The chain joins TRBV6-5 to TRBJ1-2; 8 bases are a match to TRBD1. Unmatched junction bases numbered 7, after V lost 6 bases and J lost 7 bases. CDR1 is MNHEY, CDR2 SVGAGI, per germline. The CDR3 is 13 residues long. For the CDR3, the DNA is TGTGCCAGCAGCAGGACAGGGTACGGTGGCTACACCTTC. Amino acid sequence: CASSRTGYGGYTF.

The chain recombines TRBV18 with TRBJ2-1, with D perhaps TRBD2 (5 bases). With 2 bases removed from V and 9 bases from J, the gap between germline ends came to 11 bases. This CDR3 is built from 13 residues. CDR1 and CDR2 (germline): KGHSH, LQKENI. This CDR3 is CASSPAGVGEQFF. CDR3 coding DNA: TGTGCCAGCTCACCAGCCGGGGTGGGTGAGCAGTTCTTC.

The chain combines TRBV5-1 with TRBJ2-7, with 10 bases fitting TRBD1. There are 14 residues in the CDR3. Germline lookup yields CDR1 SGHRS and CDR2 YFSETQ. V lost 3 bases and J lost 2; bases outside the gene matches: 2. The CDR3 DNA is TGCGCCAGCAGCTGGGGACAGGGGACCTACGAGCAGTACTTC. Its translation: CASSWGQGTYEQYF.

This sequence joins TRBV28 and TRBJ2-1; 8 bases line up with TRBD2. V shed 3 bases and J 9 bases; nucleotides not matched to a gene: 10. Germline assignment: CDR1 MDHEN and CDR2 SYDVKM. The CDR3 sequence is 15 residues long. The CDR3 nucleotides read TGTGCCAGCAGTTTCCACCCAAGCGGGAGCCGTGAGCAGTTCTTC. Protein sequence: CASSFHPSGSREQFF.

The chain has TRBV28 and TRBJ2-3; 13 bases agree with TRBD2. CDR1 and CDR2 from the germline V gene are MDHEN and SYDVKM. Trimming cost V 4 bases and J 4 bases; bases outside gene matches: 5. This CDR3 comprises 16 residues. DNA for the CDR3: TGTGCCAGCAGTTCAGTGACTAGCGGGAGGCCAGATACGCAGTATTTT. Its protein is CASSSVTSGRPDTQYF.

V usage is TRBV18 and J usage is TRBJ1-1, with D unresolved. Deletions cut 3 bases from V and 1 base from J, with 12 bases between. Germline CDR1 KGHSH, CDR2 LQKENI. CDR3 size: 15 residues. CDR3 residues: CASSPDLEQNTEAFF. In nucleotides, the CDR3 is TGTGCCAGCTCACCGGACCTCGAGCAGAACACTGAAGCTTTCTTT.

A single count supports this clone. The chain carries TRBV19 and TRBJ1-5; 8 bases align to TRBD1. Looked up from germline, CDR1 is LNHDA and CDR2 is SQIVND (reference sequence). This CDR3 is built from 13 residues. V trimming: 7 bases; J trimming: 8 bases; junction bases outside the gene matches: 7. The CDR3 DNA follows: TGTGCCAGTACCCAGACAGGGGTGAAGCCCCAGCATTTT. Residues: CASTQTGVKPQHF.

The chain employs TRBV7-3 and TRBJ2-1; 8 bases match TRBD1. CDR1 and CDR2 (germline): SGHTA, FQGTGA. V gave up 5 bases and J gave up 0 bases; unmatched junction bases: 3. The CDR3 contains 15 residues. The CDR3 nucleotides read TGTGCCAGCAGCGCCGACAGGGGCTCCTACAATGAGCAGTTCTTC. Its translation is CASSADRGSYNEQFF.

The genes are TRBV10-1 and TRBJ2-7, with D possibly TRBD2 on 6 matching bases. Trimming removed 5 bases from V and 1 base from J, with 9 bases in between. CDR1 WNHNN and CDR2 SYGVQD come from the germline V gene (reference sequence). The CDR3 covers 13 residues. CDR3 loop: CASSPGSSYEQYF. For the CDR3, the DNA is TGCGCCAGCAGTCCCGGGAGTTCCTACGAGCAGTACTTC.

This clone came up a few times. The chain employs TRBV7-2 and TRBJ1-2; tentatively, D is TRBD1 (5 bases). The CDR3 is made up of 15 amino acids. Trimming shortened V by 2 bases and J by 3 bases, and 13 bases separated the two germline ends. CDR1 and CDR2 from the germline V gene are SGHTA and FQGNSA. The CDR3, as DNA: TGTGCCAGCAGCTTACAGGGCAGGATATACTATGGCTACACCTTC. Encoded protein: CASSLQGRIYYGYTF.

V and J are TRBV5-6 and TRBJ1-6, with no clear D. Germline assignment: CDR1 SGHDT and CDR2 YYEEEE. V lost 0 bases and J 9 bases, leaving 25 bases between the germline ends. The CDR3 is 19 residues long. The CDR3 is CASSLGPSGSFLESSPLHF. For the CDR3, the DNA is TGTGCCAGCAGCTTGGGTCCGAGCGGATCCTTTCTGGAGTCTTCACCCCTCCACTTT.

The chain is built from TRBV27 and TRBJ2-3, with TRBD1 as a possible D gene (5 bases). Trimming removed 3 bases from V and 7 bases from J, with 14 bases in between. The germline gives CDR1 MNHEY, CDR2 SMNVEV (reference sequence). The CDR3 spans 14 residues. The CDR3 sequence is CASSFWQGRNTQYF. The CDR3 DNA reads as TGTGCCAGCAGTTTTTGGCAGGGCAGGAATACGCAGTATTTT.

Here the CDR3 reads CASSLGASGAYNEQFF. CDR3 coding DNA: TGTGCCAGCAGCTTAGGTGCGAGCGGGGCTTACAATGAGCAGTTCTTC. This chain uses TRBV11-2 with TRBJ2-1, with 7 bases matching TRBD2. The CDR3 extends over 16 amino acids. Germline V gene data show CDR1 as SGHAT and CDR2 as FQNNGV. The V and J ends lost 1 base and 4 bases, in that order; junction bases with no gene match: 7.

Only a few counts were recorded for this clone. The chain combines TRBV7-9 with TRBJ2-1; a weak D match, TRBD2 (5 bases). The CDR3 has 15 amino acids. The germline CDR1 and CDR2 sequences are SEHNR and FQNEAQ (reference sequence). Between the trimmed V and J ends, which lost 5 bases and 2 bases, there was a span of 13 bases. The DNA of the CDR3 is TGTGCCAGCAGCGAACCCCGAGGGCCCTACAATGAGCAGTTCTTC. This sequence encodes CASSEPRGPYNEQFF. The full variable domain, completed using reference TRBV7-9 and TRBJ2-1, is DTGVSQNPRHKITKRGQNVTFRCDPISEHNRLYWYRQTLGQGPEFLTYFQNEAQLEKSRLLSDRFSAERPKGSFSTLEIQRTEQGDSAMYLCASSEPRGPYNEQFFGPGTRLTVL.

The chain couples TRBV5-1 to TRBJ1-3; D is possibly TRBD1 (5 bases). The V end lost 0 bases, the J end lost 0 bases, and 13 bases lay between the germline ends. The CDR3 is 17 amino acids. The germline V gene has CDR1 SGHRS and CDR2 YFSETQ. The CDR3, as DNA: TGCGCCAGCAGCTTGGTACCGGGACTGAGCTCTGGAAACACCATATATTTT. This codes for CASSLVPGLSSGNTIYF.

This chain joins TRBV6-1 and TRBJ2-4; D might be TRBD1 (6 bases). The germline V gene has CDR1 MNHNS and CDR2 SASEGT. This CDR3 comprises 14 residues. Trimming took off 6 bases at V and 5 bases at J, with 14 bases between the two ends. The CDR3 DNA reads TGTGCCAGCAGGGGGACAAGCTATGAAAACATTCAGTACTTC. It specifies CASRGTSYENIQYF.

This clone was seen a few times. This chain connects TRBV5-1 to TRBJ2-5; TRBD1 aligns across 7 bases. The ends lost 4 bases at V and 1 base at J; junction bases unmatched: 7. This CDR3 is built from 15 residues. Germline V gene lookup returns CDR1 SGHRS and CDR2 YFSETQ. The chain's CDR3 is CASSTRTGVQETQYF. In DNA form, the CDR3 reads TGCGCCAGCAGCACCCGGACAGGAGTCCAAGAGACCCAGTACTTC.

This clone has only a few counts. The chain recombines TRBV19 with TRBJ2-7; 7 bases agree with TRBD2. The CDR3 is made up of 14 amino acids. V dropped 5 bases and J dropped 3; count of bases not matched to a gene: 7. The germline CDR1 and CDR2 sequences are LNHDA and SQIVND (reference sequence). Written as DNA, the CDR3 is TGTGCCAGTAGTTTACGACTAGCAGTCTACGAGCAGTACTTC. Translating gives CASSLRLAVYEQYF.

The chain is built from TRBV19 and TRBJ2-7, with D possibly being TRBD1 (7 bases). This CDR3 has 14 amino acids. Germline loops: CDR1 LNHDA, CDR2 SQIVND (reference sequence). Trimming took 5 bases from V and 2 from J, leaving 13 bases between them. The CDR3 DNA reads TGTGCCAGTAGTCAGGGGGGATTCCCCTACGAGCAGTACTTC. It encodes CASSQGGFPYEQYF.

This clone was picked up a small number of times. This sample includes further DNA sequences coding for the same CDR3. The chain links TRBV7-9 to TRBJ2-7, with D possibly being TRBD1 or TRBD2 (6 bases each). CDR3 length equals 15 residues. The germline V gene encodes CDR1 SEHNR and CDR2 FQNEAQ (reference sequence). The V end was cut by 0 bases, the J end by 0 bases, with 9 bases between. CDR3 DNA: TGTGCCAGCAGCTTAGCCGGGGGCCTCTCCTACGAGCAGTACTTC. Protein sequence: CASSLAGGLSYEQYF. The variable domain in full, with the rest retrieved from reference TRBV7-9 and TRBJ2-7, is DTGVSQNPRHKITKRGQNVTFRCDPISEHNRLYWYRQTLGQGPEFLTYFQNEAQLEKSRLLSDRFSAERPKGSFSTLEIQRTEQGDSAMYLCASSLAGGLSYEQYFGPGTRLTVT.

The chain links TRBV9 to TRBJ2-1; 7 bases align to TRBD2. The CDR3 loop spans 14 amino acids. CDR1 and CDR2 from the germline V gene are SGDLS and YYNGEE. With 2 bases clipped from V and 6 bases from J, the junction kept 5 bases outside the gene matches. The CDR3 DNA follows: TGTGCCAGCAGCGTTGAAGCGGGATCCAATGAGCAGTTCTTC. Residues: CASSVEAGSNEQFF.

The chain employs TRBV10-3 and TRBJ2-7; 12 nucleotides align to TRBD2. V dropped 2 bases and J dropped 4; count of bases not matched to a gene: 3. The CDR3 contains 15 residues. The V gene's germline CDR1 is ENHRY and CDR2 SYGVKD. CDR3 amino acids: CAISELAGGPYEQYF. The DNA for the CDR3 is TGTGCCATCAGTGAGCTAGCGGGAGGGCCTTACGAGCAGTACTTC.

The chain links TRBV9 to TRBJ2-5; D unclear. V lost 0 bases, J lost 7 bases, and 10 bases lay in between. Per the germline V gene, CDR1 is SGDLS and CDR2 is YYNGEE. The CDR3 sequence is 13 residues long. The CDR3 nucleotides are TGTGCCAGCAGCGTAGATCAATGGGGGACCCAGTACTTC. Protein product: CASSVDQWGTQYF.

This clone was counted only a few times. V gene TRBV28 combines with J gene TRBJ2-1, with a weak D call TRBD2 (6 bases). V was cut by 7 bases and J by 1 base, with 17 bases left in between. This CDR3 is built from 16 residues. Per the germline V gene, CDR1 is MDHEN and CDR2 is SYDVKM. Written as DNA, the CDR3 is TGTGCCAGCATCAAGCTGGGACTTAATTCCTACAATGAGCAGTTCTTC. Protein: CASIKLGLNSYNEQFF.

This chain uses TRBV4-2 with TRBJ2-7, with unresolved D. Germline assignment: CDR1 LGHNA and CDR2 YNFKEQ. The V and J ends lost 0 bases and 5 bases respectively, with 14 bases between them. The CDR3 is made up of 15 amino acids. The CDR3 bases are TGTGCCAGCAGCCAAGAGAAGTTAACGTCACACGAGCAGTACTTC. Its protein is CASSQEKLTSHEQYF.

This clone was seen a handful of times. V is TRBV11-2 and J is TRBJ1-1; the D gene is possibly TRBD1 (5 bases). The CDR3 is 15 amino acids. CDR1 and CDR2 (germline): SGHAT, FQNNGV. V lost 0 bases, J lost 5 bases, and 13 bases lay in between. Here the CDR3 reads CASSLEPREGTEAFF. The CDR3 bases are TGTGCCAGCAGCTTAGAACCGAGGGAGGGGACTGAAGCTTTCTTT. The entire variable domain, with the rest obtained from reference TRBV11-2 and TRBJ1-1, is as follows: EAGVAQSPRYKIIEKRQSVAFWCNPISGHATLYWYQQILGQGPKLLIQFQNNGVVDDSQLPKDRFSAERLKGVDSTLKIQPAKLEDSAVYLCASSLEPREGTEAFFGQGTRLTVV.

The chain combines TRBV6-5 with TRBJ2-3, with 8 positions matching TRBD2. Germline V lookup: CDR1 MNHEY, CDR2 SVGAGI. Unmatched junction bases numbered 4, after V lost 6 bases and J lost 2 bases. CDR3 length: 14 amino acids. CDR3 sequence: CASRSGSDTDTQYF. The CDR3 DNA is TGTGCCAGCAGGAGCGGGAGCGACACAGATACGCAGTATTTT.